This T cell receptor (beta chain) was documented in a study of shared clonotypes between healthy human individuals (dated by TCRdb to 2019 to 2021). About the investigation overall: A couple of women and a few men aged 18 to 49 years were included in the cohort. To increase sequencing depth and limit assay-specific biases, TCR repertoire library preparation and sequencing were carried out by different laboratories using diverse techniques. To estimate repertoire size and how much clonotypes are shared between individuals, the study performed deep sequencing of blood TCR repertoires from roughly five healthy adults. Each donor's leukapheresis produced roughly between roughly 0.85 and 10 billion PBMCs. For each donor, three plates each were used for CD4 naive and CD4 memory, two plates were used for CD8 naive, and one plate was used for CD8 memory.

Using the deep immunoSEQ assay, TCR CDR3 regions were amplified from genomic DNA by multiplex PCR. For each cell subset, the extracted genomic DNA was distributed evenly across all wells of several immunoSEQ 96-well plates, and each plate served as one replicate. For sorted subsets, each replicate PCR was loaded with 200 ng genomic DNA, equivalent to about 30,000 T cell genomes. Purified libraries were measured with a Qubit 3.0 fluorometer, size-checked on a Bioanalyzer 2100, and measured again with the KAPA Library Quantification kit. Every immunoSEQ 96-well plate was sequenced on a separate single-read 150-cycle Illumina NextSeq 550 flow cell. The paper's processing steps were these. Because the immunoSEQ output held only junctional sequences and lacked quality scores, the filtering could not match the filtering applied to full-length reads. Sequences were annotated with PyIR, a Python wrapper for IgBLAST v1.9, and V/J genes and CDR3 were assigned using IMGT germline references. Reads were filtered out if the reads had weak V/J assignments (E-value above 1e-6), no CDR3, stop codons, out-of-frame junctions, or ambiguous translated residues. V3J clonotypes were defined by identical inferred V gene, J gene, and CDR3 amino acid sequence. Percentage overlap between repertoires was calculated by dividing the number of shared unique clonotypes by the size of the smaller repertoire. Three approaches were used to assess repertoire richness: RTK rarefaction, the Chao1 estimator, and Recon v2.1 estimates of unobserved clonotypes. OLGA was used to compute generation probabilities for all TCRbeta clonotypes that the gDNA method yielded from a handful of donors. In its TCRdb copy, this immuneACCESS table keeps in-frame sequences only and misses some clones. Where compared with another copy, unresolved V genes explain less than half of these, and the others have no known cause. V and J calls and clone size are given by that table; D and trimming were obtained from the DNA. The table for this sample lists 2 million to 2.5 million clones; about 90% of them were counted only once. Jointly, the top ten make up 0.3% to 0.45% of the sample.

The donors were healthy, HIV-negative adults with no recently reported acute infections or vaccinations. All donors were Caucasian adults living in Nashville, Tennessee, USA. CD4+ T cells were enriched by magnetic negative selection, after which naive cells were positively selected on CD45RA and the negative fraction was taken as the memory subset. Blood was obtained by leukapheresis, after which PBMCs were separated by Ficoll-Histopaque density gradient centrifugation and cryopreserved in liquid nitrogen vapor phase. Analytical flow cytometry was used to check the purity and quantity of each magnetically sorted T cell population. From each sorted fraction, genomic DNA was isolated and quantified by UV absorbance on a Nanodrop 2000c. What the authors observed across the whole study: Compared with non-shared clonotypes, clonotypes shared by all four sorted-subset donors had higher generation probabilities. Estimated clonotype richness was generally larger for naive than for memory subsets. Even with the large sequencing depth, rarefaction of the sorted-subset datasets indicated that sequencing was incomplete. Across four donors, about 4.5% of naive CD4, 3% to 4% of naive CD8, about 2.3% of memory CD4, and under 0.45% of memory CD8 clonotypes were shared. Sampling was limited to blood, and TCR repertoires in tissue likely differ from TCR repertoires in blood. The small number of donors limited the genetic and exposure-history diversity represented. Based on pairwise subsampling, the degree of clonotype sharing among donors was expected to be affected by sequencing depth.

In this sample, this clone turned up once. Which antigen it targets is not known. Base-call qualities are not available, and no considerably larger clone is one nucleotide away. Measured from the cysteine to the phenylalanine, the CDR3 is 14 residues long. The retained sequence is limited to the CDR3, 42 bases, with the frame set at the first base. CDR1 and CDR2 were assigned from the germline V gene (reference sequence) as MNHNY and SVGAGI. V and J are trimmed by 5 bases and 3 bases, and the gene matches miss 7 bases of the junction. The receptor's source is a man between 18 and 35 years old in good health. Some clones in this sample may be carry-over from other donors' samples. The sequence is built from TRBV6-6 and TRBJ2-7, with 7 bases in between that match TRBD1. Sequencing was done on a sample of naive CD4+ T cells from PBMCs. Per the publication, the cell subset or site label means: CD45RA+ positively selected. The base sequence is TGTGCCAGCAGTCCTGACAGGGTGAGCTACGAGCAGTACTTC. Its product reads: CASSPDRVSYEQYF.